This T cell receptor (beta chain) came from a study of T cell responses to AZD1222 COVID-19 vaccine. As concerns this clone: Its antigen is not known.

The protocol was immunoSEQ multiplex PCR, while the TCRdb copy is restricted to in-frame clones and leaves out a portion. The data contain more than 140,000 clones, roughly 90% of them singletons. V was shortened by 6 bases and J by 8 bases, with 13 bases between the two germline ends. This CDR3 is 12 amino acids long. Study-wide results and limits: Repertoire sampling happened only post peak T cell response. At 160-218 and 743-854, vaccine-associated CD4 TCRs were dominant, and they spanned spike.

The chain combines TRBV12-3 or TRBV12-4 with TRBJ1-2; no definite D call. Sequences were derived from peripheral blood, sampled on day 0 of AZD1222 vaccination. The clonotype originates from an adult in good health. CDR3 coding DNA: TGTGCCAGCAGCCGGTGGGAGGGCGGCTACACCTTC. Amino acid sequence: CASSRWEGGYTF.